This paragraph reports one T cell receptor beta chain. No cognate antigen has been identified for it. Base qualities are not at hand, and no much larger clone is one base apart. This entry comes from a study of blood T cell repertoires in COVID-19 (dated by TCRdb to the early 2020s). As for the study more broadly: Samples covering the acute and convalescent phases of COVID-19 were provided by collaborators in the United States, Italy and Spain. The prospective study material was composed of cDNA or gDNA derived from T cells, B-cell-depleted T cells, or PBMCs. Subjects who had been exposed to COVID-19, were actively infected with it, or had recovered from it provided the deeply sampled blood TCRbeta repertoires that made up the dataset. The repertoires were released in a freely available public database meant as a resource for research on the immune response to SARS-CoV-2. The samples were drawn from the first 160 participants of the ongoing ImmuneRACE study and from some 1,300 subjects provided by 6 global collaborators. A de-identified subject ID, COVID-19 status, age in years and sex were almost always included in the sample metadata. Where available, HLA class I and class II types were obtained from metadata supplied by the sample provider rather than from assay-based typing.

In the prospective study, participants were about 18 to 95 years old, resided in about two dozen geographic areas of the United States, and were enrolled through a virtual design. In the prospective study, participants were assigned to cohorts based on the clinical history participants reported in a screening survey and a study questionnaire. Recovered participants in ImmuneRACE Cohort 3 were defined as having two consecutive negative NP/OP PCR tests, clearance from a healthcare professional, or resolution of symptoms. In the prospective study, whole blood, serum and a nasopharyngeal or oropharyngeal swab were collected from each participant by mobile phlebotomists. Additional blood draws and questionnaires over an approximately two-month period could optionally be provided by prospective study participants. Before DNA extraction, blood samples from the prospective study were shipped at room temperature or frozen.

Here V drops 5 bases and J drops 7 bases, and the junction holds 10 bases not matched to any gene. The CDR3 spans 15 residues, from the cysteine through the phenylalanine. Only the CDR3 portion is preserved as DNA: 45 bases, with reading frame beginning at the first base. CDR1 and CDR2, looked up from the germline V gene, are MNHEY and SVGEGT. On the study overall, not on this receptor specifically: Clinical and demographic metadata were provided uncurated, with the amount varying by source and participant.

TCRbeta CDR3 regions were amplified from genomic DNA using the immunoSEQ Assay, a bias-controlled multiplex PCR. For the original study's pipeline: The number of nucleated cells in each sample was estimated from the amplification of reference gene primers within the assay. To quantify the absolute abundance of each unique TCRbeta CDR3 rearrangement, sequence reads were collapsed and filtered. For each sample, productive Simpson clonality was calculated as the square root of Simpson's diversity index across productive rearrangements. TCRdb took this table from immuneACCESS and kept in-frame rearrangements with V and J called. Such tables lack part of the clones; where checked against another copy, unresolved V genes explain under half of the gap, and the rest is unexplained. V and J calls and clone size are given by that table; D and trimming were obtained from the DNA. The sample data list approximately 170,000 clones, and over 65% of these were observed just once. The top ten clonotypes cover approximately 4.7% of the sample.

This chain is built from TRBV6-2 or TRBV6-3 and TRBJ1-2, and 10 junctional nucleotides match TRBD1. The source is a woman between 45 and 65 years old who had recovered from COVID-19. Sequencing input: PBMCs or T cells enriched from blood (not recorded which). The base sequence is TGTGCCAGCAGTCCCTCGGGACAGGGGACTCTTGGCTACACCTTC. Its translation reads: CASSPSGQGTLGYTF.